The 18 T cell receptor beta chains reported below all come from one sample, sequenced in a study of shared clonotypes between healthy human individuals. The protocol was immunoSEQ multiplex PCR, while the TCRdb copy is restricted to in-frame clones and leaves out a portion. The profile shows under 130,000 clones, about 66% of them singletons. Sequenced sample: memory CD8+ T cells sorted from blood. Noted subset: CD45RO+ cells pooled with CCR7-negative TemRA cells. All receptors come from a woman aged 25-40 years in good health.

The chain joins TRBV5-1 to TRBJ2-1; TRBD2 aligns across 9 bases. V was pared by 0 bases and J by 7 bases, with 8 bases of the junction left unmatched. Germline-derived CDR1 and CDR2 are SGHRS and YFSETQ. The CDR3 spans 16 residues. The CDR3 region has the DNA TGCGCCAGCAGCTTGGAGGCGGGAGGGCCTTGGAATGAGCAGTTCTTC. It yields the protein CASSLEAGGPWNEQFF.

The genes are TRBV6-4 and TRBJ2-1; 7 bases fit TRBD2. This CDR3 comprises 15 residues. Germline CDR1 is MRHNA and CDR2 is SNTAGT. V shed 6 bases, J shed 5 bases, and the junction held 10 bases outside the gene matches. CDR3: CASRGIGGRNNEQFF. The CDR3 coding sequence is TGTGCCAGCAGGGGGATAGGCGGGAGAAACAATGAGCAGTTCTTC.

This clone was counted only a few times. The chain carries TRBV21-1 and TRBJ1-1; the D call TRBD1 from the table was never checked on the DNA. TRBV21-1 is a documented pseudogene. The CDR3 runs 17 residues. The CDR3 is CASSLKGRGQGWGEAFF. CDR3 coding DNA: TGTGCCAGCAGCCTAAAGGGAAGGGGACAGGGATGGGGTGAAGCTTTCTTT.

J is TRBJ2-2 and V is TRBV7-9; TRBD2 is a possible D gene (5 bases). This CDR3 has 15 amino acids. Trimming took 2 bases from V and 3 from J, leaving 10 bases between them. Germline values: CDR1 SEHNR, CDR2 FQNEAQ (reference sequence). CDR3 in amino acids: CASSLRRGDTGELFF. The CDR3 DNA follows: TGTGCCAGCAGCTTACGTCGGGGAGACACCGGGGAGCTGTTTTTT.

This clone was seen a handful of times. This chain uses TRBV27 with TRBJ2-7; no clear D. Per the germline V gene, CDR1 is MNHEY and CDR2 is SMNVEV (reference sequence). V was clipped by 5 bases and J by 2 bases, with 4 bases between them. CDR3 length: 11 residues. The CDR3 nucleotides read TGTGCCAGCAGTAACACCTACGAGCAGTACTTC. It specifies CASSNTYEQYF.

This clone was recorded only once. The chain joins TRBV6-4 to TRBJ1-5; D is possibly TRBD1 (5 bases). V lost 8 bases to trimming and J lost 6 bases, with 14 bases between them. The germline V gene encodes CDR1 MRHNA and CDR2 SNTAGT. The CDR3 has 13 residues. CDR3 bases: TGTGCCAGCTCCCGGGACGGGGGTCAGCCCCAGCATTTT. Its protein is CASSRDGGQPQHF.

This clone was counted between two and nine times. The V gene is TRBV7-8, the J gene TRBJ2-1; the match to TRBD2 covers 11 bases. Germline V gene sequence: CDR1 SGHVS, CDR2 FQNEAQ. V gave up 4 bases and J gave up 2 bases; unmatched junction bases: 4. This CDR3 comprises 16 residues. The CDR3 here is CASSSGTSGAYNEQFF. The CDR3 DNA reads as TGTGCCAGCAGCTCCGGGACTAGCGGAGCCTACAATGAGCAGTTCTTC.

This clone was counted a single time. This chain connects TRBV6-5 to TRBJ2-7; 14 nucleotides align to TRBD2. Germline-derived CDR1 and CDR2 are MNHEY and SVGAGI. This CDR3 comprises 14 residues. V lost 6 bases to trimming and J lost 7 bases; unmatched junction nucleotides: 5. CDR3 sequence: CASRTSGRAEEQYF. CDR3 nucleotides: TGTGCCAGCAGGACTAGCGGGAGGGCCGAAGAGCAGTACTTC.

The rearrangement links TRBV5-5 to TRBJ2-2, with 12 bases aligning to TRBD2. The CDR3 is 20 amino acids. V trimming: 6 bases; J trimming: 7 bases; junction bases outside the gene matches: 22. Germline V gives CDR1 SGHKS, CDR2 YYEKEE (reference sequence). CDR3 bases: TGTGCCAGCACCACCTTACCCCCCCTACTAGCGGGAGGTCCAAGCGGGGAGCTGTTTTTT. This translates into CASTTLPPLLAGGPSGELFF.

V and J are TRBV27 and TRBJ1-2; a weak D match, TRBD1 (5 bases). The CDR3 extends over 14 amino acids. Germline values: CDR1 MNHEY, CDR2 SMNVEV (reference sequence). Trimming shortened V by 3 bases and J by 2 bases, and 10 bases separated the two germline ends. The CDR3 DNA reads TGTGCCAGCAGTTTTGTGGGGGGAAACTATGGCTACACCTTC. The encoded protein is CASSFVGGNYGYTF.

The chain recombines TRBV2 with TRBJ2-3; 9 bases agree with TRBD1. V was pared by 6 bases and J by 2 bases, with 6 bases of the junction left unmatched. The length of the CDR3 is 15 residues. Per the germline V gene, CDR1 is SNHLY and CDR2 is FYNNEI. The CDR3 region has the DNA TGTGCCAGCAGGGAGGGACAGGGTTTCACAGATACGCAGTATTTT. It yields the protein CASREGQGFTDTQYF. The full variable domain, completed using reference TRBV2 and TRBJ2-3, is EPEVTQTPSHQVTQMGQEVILRCVPISNHLYFYWYRQILGQKVEFLVSFYNNEISEKSEIFDDQFSVERPDGSNFTLKIRSTKLEDSAMYFCASREGQGFTDTQYFGPGTRLTVL.

Points on this clone: Germline and junction disagree at one end, which may indicate a read error. V usage is TRBV5-1 and J usage is TRBJ2-1; D perhaps matches TRBD2 (5 bases). From germline, CDR1 is SGHRS and CDR2 YFSETQ. The CDR3 loop spans 15 amino acids. CDR3 loop: CASSLEFERPTERFF. DNA for the CDR3: TGCGCCAGCAGCTTGGAATTTGAGCGGCCTACCGAGCGGTTCTTC.

This clone came up a few times. The CDR3 spells CASSFQVAYEQYF. As DNA, the CDR3 is TGTGCCAGCAGTTTTCAGGTGGCCTACGAGCAGTACTTC. V and J are TRBV27 and TRBJ2-7, with D hard to call. The CDR3 loop spans 13 amino acids. V dropped 3 bases and J dropped 2 bases, with 8 bases sitting between them. The germline V gene has CDR1 MNHEY and CDR2 SMNVEV (reference sequence).

The chain carries TRBV13 and TRBJ2-3, with a possible D match to TRBD1 (6 bases). V was trimmed by 6 bases and J by 6 bases, leaving 19 bases between them. The CDR3 covers 15 residues. Germline lookup yields CDR1 PRHDT and CDR2 FYEKMQ (reference sequence). CDR3 bases: TGTGCCAGCAGTTGGTGGCAGGGGATTGGCGATACGCAGTATTTT. Protein sequence: CASSWWQGIGDTQYF.

The chain has TRBV25-1 and TRBJ2-7; no definite D call. Germline V gives CDR1 MGHDK, CDR2 SYGVNS. The V end lost 7 bases, the J end lost 0 bases, and 19 bases lay between the germline ends. CDR3 size: 16 residues. CDR3: CASTSSDGPSSYEQYF. The CDR3 DNA is TGTGCCAGCACTTCCTCGGACGGCCCGAGCTCCTACGAGCAGTACTTC.

The chain employs TRBV5-6 and TRBJ2-3, with 9 bases that match TRBD2. CDR3 size: 16 residues. Germline CDR1 reads SGHDT; CDR2 reads YYEEEE. Trimming took 1 base from V and 7 from J; bases not matched to a gene: 10. CDR3 loop: CASSLWASGIHNTQYF. In DNA, the CDR3 is TGTGCCAGCAGCTTGTGGGCTAGCGGGATACACAATACGCAGTATTTT.

This rearrangement joins TRBV15 to TRBJ2-1; perhaps TRBD1 as D (7 bases). Germline-derived CDR1 and CDR2 are LNHNV and YYDKDF (reference sequence). The CDR3 runs to 15 residues. V was clipped by 4 bases and J by 5 bases, with 15 bases between them. The CDR3 nucleotides read TGTGCCACCAGCATTGACAGGGAGGCCCACAATGAGCAGTTCTTC. Encoded protein: CATSIDREAHNEQFF.

This clone has just a few counts. This chain connects TRBV5-6 to TRBJ1-5; D unclear. V was pared by 3 bases and J by 3 bases, with 4 bases between. Germline V gene sequence: CDR1 SGHDT, CDR2 YYEEEE. CDR3 length: 12 residues. CDR3 coding DNA: TGTGCCAGCAGCTCGTTCAATCAGCCCCAGCATTTT. Its protein is CASSSFNQPQHF.